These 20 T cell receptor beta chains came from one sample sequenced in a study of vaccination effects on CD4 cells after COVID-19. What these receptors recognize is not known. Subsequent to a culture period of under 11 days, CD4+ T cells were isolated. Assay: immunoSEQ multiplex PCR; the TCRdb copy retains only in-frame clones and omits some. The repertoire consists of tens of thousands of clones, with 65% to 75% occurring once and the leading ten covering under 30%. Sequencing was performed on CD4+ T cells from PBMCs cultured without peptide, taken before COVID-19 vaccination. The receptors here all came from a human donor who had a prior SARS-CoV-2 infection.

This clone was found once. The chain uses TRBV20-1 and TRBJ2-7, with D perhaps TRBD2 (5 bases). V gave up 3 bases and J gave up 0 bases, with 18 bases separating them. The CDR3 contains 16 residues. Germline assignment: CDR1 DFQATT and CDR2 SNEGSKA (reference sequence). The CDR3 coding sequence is TGCAGTGCTAGTGATCCTTTAGGTACTAGCTCCTACGAGCAGTACTTC. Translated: CSASDPLGTSSYEQYF.

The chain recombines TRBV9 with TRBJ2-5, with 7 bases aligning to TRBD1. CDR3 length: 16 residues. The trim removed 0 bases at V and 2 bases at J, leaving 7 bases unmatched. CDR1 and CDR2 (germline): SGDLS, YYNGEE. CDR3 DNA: TGTGCCAGCAGCGTAGCTGTGACAGGGAGTCAAGAGACCCAGTACTTC. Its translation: CASSVAVTGSQETQYF.

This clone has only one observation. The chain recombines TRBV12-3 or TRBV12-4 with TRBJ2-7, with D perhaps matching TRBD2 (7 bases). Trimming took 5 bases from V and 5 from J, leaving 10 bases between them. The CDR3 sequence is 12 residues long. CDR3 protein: CASSPGGHEQYF. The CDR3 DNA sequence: TGTGCCAGCAGTCCGGGGGGCCACGAGCAGTACTTC.

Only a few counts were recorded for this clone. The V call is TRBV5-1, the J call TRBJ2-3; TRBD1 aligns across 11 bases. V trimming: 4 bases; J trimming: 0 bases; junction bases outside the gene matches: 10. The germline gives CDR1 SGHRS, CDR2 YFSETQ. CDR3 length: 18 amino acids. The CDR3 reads CASSIGQGAYSSTDTQYF. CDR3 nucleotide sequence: TGCGCCAGCAGCATCGGACAGGGGGCGTATTCTAGCACAGATACGCAGTATTTT.

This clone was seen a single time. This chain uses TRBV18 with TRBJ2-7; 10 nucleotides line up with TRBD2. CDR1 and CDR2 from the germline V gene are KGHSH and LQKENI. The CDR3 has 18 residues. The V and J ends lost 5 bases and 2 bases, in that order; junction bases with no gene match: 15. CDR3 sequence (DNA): TGTGCCAGCTCAAGCCGTAGCGGGAGGTTAGGATCGGCCTACGAGCAGTACTTC. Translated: CASSSRSGRLGSAYEQYF.

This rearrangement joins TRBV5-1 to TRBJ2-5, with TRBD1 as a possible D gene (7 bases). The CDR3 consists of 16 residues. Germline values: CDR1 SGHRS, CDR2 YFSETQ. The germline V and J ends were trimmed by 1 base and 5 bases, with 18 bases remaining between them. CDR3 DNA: TGCGCCAGCAGCTTGAATTGGCAGGGGGGAATGGAGACCCAGTACTTC. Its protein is CASSLNWQGGMETQYF.

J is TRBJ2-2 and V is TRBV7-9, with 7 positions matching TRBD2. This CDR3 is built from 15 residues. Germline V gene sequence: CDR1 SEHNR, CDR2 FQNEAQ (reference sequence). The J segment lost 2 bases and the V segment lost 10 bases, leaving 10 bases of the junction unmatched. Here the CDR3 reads CATSRGGENTGELFF. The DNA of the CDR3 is TGTGCCACCAGTCGGGGAGGGGAAAACACCGGGGAGCTGTTTTTT.

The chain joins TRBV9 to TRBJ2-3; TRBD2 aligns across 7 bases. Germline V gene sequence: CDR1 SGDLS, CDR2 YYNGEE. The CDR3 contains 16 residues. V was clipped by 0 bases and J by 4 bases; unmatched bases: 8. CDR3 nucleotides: TGTGCCAGCAGCGTAGCTTTGGGGGGGTTCGCAGATACGCAGTATTTT. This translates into CASSVALGGFADTQYF.

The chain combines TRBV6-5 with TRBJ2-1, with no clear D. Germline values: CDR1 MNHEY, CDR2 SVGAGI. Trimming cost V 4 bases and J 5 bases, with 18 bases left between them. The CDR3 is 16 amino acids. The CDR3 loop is CASSWLVSMADNEQFF. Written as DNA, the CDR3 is TGTGCCAGCAGTTGGTTAGTATCGATGGCAGACAATGAGCAGTTCTTC.

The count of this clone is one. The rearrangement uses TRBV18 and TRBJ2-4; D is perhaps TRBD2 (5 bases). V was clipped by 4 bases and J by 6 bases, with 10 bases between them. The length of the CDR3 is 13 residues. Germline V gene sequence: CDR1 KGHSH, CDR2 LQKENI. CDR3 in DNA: TGTGCCAGCTCACAGGGAGATTTAAACATTCAGTACTTC. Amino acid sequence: CASSQGDLNIQYF.

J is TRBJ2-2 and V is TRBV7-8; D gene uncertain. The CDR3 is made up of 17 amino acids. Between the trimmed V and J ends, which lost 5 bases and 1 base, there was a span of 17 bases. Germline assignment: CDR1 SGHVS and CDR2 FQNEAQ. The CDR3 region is CASSPNAFWENTGELFF. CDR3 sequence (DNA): TGTGCCAGCAGCCCCAATGCCTTTTGGGAGAACACCGGGGAGCTGTTTTTT.

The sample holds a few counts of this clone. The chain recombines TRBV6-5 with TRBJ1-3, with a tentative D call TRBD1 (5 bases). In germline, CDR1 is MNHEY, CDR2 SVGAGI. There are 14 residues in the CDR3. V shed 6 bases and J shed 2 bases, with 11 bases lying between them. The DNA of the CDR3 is TGTGCCAGCAGGCGAGGGGTGGCTGGAAACACCATATATTTT. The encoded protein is CASRRGVAGNTIYF.

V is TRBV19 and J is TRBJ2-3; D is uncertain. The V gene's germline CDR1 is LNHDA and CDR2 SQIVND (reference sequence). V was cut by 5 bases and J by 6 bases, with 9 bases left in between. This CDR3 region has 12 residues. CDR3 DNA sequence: TGTGCCAGTAGTCCCTCGACGGATACGCAGTATTTT. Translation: CASSPSTDTQYF.

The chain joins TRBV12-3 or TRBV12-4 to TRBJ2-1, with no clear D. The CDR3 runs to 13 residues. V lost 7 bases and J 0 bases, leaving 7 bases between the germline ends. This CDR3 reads CASKASSYNEQFF. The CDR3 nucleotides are TGTGCCAGCAAGGCGAGCTCCTACAATGAGCAGTTCTTC.

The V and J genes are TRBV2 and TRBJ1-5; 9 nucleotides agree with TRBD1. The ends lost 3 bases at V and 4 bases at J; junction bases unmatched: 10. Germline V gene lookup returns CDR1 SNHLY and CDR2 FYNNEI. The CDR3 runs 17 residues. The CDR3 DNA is TGTGCCAGCAGTGACCCCAGGGGACAGGGCTTGAATCAGCCCCAGCATTTT. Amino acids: CASSDPRGQGLNQPQHF.

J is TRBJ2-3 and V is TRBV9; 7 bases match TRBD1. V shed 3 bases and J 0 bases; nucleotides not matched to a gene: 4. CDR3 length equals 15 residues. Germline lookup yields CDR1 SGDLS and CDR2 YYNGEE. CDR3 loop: CASSAGGQSTDTQYF. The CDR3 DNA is TGTGCCAGCAGCGCAGGGGGACAGAGCACAGATACGCAGTATTTT.

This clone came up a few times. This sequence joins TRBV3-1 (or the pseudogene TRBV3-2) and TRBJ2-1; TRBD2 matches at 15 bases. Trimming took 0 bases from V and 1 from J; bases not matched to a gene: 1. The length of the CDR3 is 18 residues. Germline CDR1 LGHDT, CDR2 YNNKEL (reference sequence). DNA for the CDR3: TGTGCCAGCAGCCAAGATGGACTAGCGGGGGGGTCCTACAATGAGCAGTTCTTC. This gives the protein CASSQDGLAGGSYNEQFF.

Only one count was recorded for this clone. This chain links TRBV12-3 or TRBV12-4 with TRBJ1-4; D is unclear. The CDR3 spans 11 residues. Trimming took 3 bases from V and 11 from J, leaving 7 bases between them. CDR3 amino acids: CASSLREKLFF. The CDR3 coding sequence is TGTGCCAGCAGTTTGCGGGAGAAACTGTTTTTT.

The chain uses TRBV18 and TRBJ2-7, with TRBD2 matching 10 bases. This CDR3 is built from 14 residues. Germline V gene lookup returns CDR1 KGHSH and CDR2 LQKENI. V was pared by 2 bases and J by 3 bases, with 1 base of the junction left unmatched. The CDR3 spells CASSPTSGDYEQYF. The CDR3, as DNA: TGTGCCAGCTCACCAACTAGCGGGGACTACGAGCAGTACTTC.

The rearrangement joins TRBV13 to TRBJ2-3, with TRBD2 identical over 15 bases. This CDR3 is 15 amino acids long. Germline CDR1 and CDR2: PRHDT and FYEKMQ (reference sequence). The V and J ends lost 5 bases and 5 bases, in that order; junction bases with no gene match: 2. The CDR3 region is CASSQGLAGGDTQYF. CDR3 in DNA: TGTGCCAGCAGCCAGGGACTAGCGGGAGGAGATACGCAGTATTTT.